This TCR beta chain was sequenced for a study of blood T cells in healthy people across ages. Looked up from germline, CDR1 is SQVTM and CDR2 is ANQGSEA. The CDR3 is 15 amino acids. Deletions cut 5 bases from V and 6 bases from J, with 19 bases between. A J-beta primer mix and a sample-barcoded 5' primer were used in a second PCR of roughly 7 to 12 cycles. Each cDNA molecule was tagged by a template-switch adaptor that had 12 random nucleotides. TCRdb redid the calling of the 5' RACE reads with MiXCR, one entry per CDR3 protein. Here the sample spans just over 1 million distinct CDR3 sequences, less than 50% being singletons. Whole-study findings and limits: Naive and antigen-experienced cells could not be conclusively compared, given unsorted PBMCs. The study found more naive CD4+ cells and higher diversity in long-lived than aged donors.

Healthy Caucasian individuals from Russia aged about 6 to 90 served as donors. This clonotype was observed a few times. Its target is unknown. The TCR comes from a woman aged 55-75 years in good health. Sample: blood. The chain has TRBV29-1 and TRBJ2-2; possibly TRBD1 for D (6 bases). CDR3 nucleotide sequence: TGCAGCGTTTACCCCACAGGGAGCCGAGCCGGGGAGCTGTTTTTT. Its protein product is CSVYPTGSRAGELFF.